Following are 32 T cell receptor beta chains from one sample sequenced in a study of shared clonotypes between healthy human individuals. TCRdb's table, derived via immunoSEQ multiplex PCR, lists solely in-frame clones and lacks some. The table has fewer than 2.5 million clones, approximately 93% seen once; the top ten hold approximately 0.36%. Sample: naive CD4+ T cells from PBMCs. The subset is: CD45RA+ positively selected. All receptors come from a man aged 18 to 29 in good health. Some clones in this sample may be carry-over from other donors' samples.

The chain recombines TRBV6-6 with TRBJ1-5; unclear D gene. CDR3 size: 16 residues. With 0 bases removed from V and 1 base from J, the gap between germline ends came to 10 bases. CDR1 and CDR2 (germline): MNHNY, SVGAGI (reference sequence). The CDR3 is CASSYSRVGSNQPQHF. The CDR3 DNA sequence: TGTGCCAGCAGTTACTCGAGGGTCGGGAGCAATCAGCCCCAGCATTTT.

In nucleotides, the CDR3 is TGCGCCAGCAGCTTGGCCGGGACAGTCAGATCACCCCTCCACTTT. This codes for CASSLAGTVRSPLHF. The chain is built from TRBV5-1 and TRBJ1-6, with 7 bases that match TRBD1. The CDR3 runs 15 residues. Germline V gene sequence: CDR1 SGHRS, CDR2 YFSETQ. The junction had 7 bases not matched to a gene; V was cut back by 0 bases and J by 10 bases.

This clone showed up just once. The chain couples TRBV6-4 to TRBJ1-1; possible D gene TRBD1, 5 bases. Trimming left V 2 bases short and J 6 bases short, with 16 bases between. Germline CDR1 and CDR2: MRHNA and SNTAGT. The CDR3 is 15 amino acids. CDR3 sequence reads: CASSDPPPGMPEAFF. The DNA for the CDR3 is TGTGCCAGCAGTGACCCCCCTCCAGGGATGCCTGAAGCTTTCTTT.

The V call is TRBV27, the J call TRBJ2-7; no clear D. Trimming removed 5 bases at V and 6 bases at J, with 14 bases between. The CDR3 runs to 13 residues. Germline CDR1 is MNHEY and CDR2 is SMNVEV (reference sequence). This CDR3 reads CASSPPTGIEQYF. CDR3 nucleotide sequence: TGTGCCAGCAGTCCCCCCACTGGAATCGAGCAGTACTTC.

This chain uses TRBV30 with TRBJ2-6; D gene uncertain. The germline V and J ends were trimmed by 2 bases and 1 base, with 9 bases remaining between them. Germline values: CDR1 GTSNPN, CDR2 SVGIG (reference sequence). The CDR3 is 15 amino acids. This chain's CDR3 is CAWSPRASGANVLTF. The DNA of the CDR3 is TGTGCCTGGAGTCCTCGGGCATCTGGGGCCAACGTCCTGACTTTC.

The V gene is TRBV6-4, the J gene TRBJ2-6, with D hard to call. Germline CDR1 and CDR2: MRHNA and SNTAGT. Trimming took 0 bases from V and 4 from J, leaving 10 bases between them. The CDR3 sequence is 16 residues long. The chain's CDR3 is CASSDSGSTGANVLTF. CDR3 nucleotide sequence: TGTGCCAGCAGTGACTCGGGGTCCACCGGGGCCAACGTCCTGACTTTC.

J is TRBJ2-7 and V is TRBV10-3; D might be TRBD1 (5 bases). Trimming took off 7 bases at V and 2 bases at J, with 15 bases between the two ends. The CDR3 covers 14 residues. Germline CDR1 and CDR2: ENHRY and SYGVKD. In DNA form, the CDR3 reads TGTGCCATCACTCACGACAGACAACCCTACGAGCAGTACTTC. Residues: CAITHDRQPYEQYF.

V gene TRBV7-2 combines with J gene TRBJ1-1; D is uncertain. Trimming shortened V by 5 bases and J by 1 base, and 11 bases separated the two germline ends. The germline CDR1 and CDR2 sequences are SGHTA and FQGNSA. CDR3 length: 14 residues. Here the CDR3 reads CASSIHGSNTEAFF. CDR3 sequence (DNA): TGTGCCAGCAGCATACACGGGTCGAACACTGAAGCTTTCTTT. Full variable domain (remainder filled in from reference TRBV7-2 and TRBJ1-1): GAGVSQSPSNKVTEKGKDVELRCDPISGHTALYWYRQSLGQGLEFLIYFQGNSAPDKSGLPSDRFSAERTGGSVSTLTIQRTQQEDSAVYLCASSIHGSNTEAFFGQGTRLTVV.

With regard to this clone: The same CDR3 is also encoded by other DNA sequences in this sample. The CDR3 DNA sequence: TGTGCCTGGAGTGCTGAGACCCAGTACTTC. It encodes CAWSAETQYF. This chain connects TRBV30 to TRBJ2-5; no clear D gene. Germline V lookup: CDR1 GTSNPN, CDR2 SVGIG (reference sequence). The CDR3 totals 10 residues. V shed 1 base and J shed 5 bases, with 2 bases lying between them.

The chain recombines TRBV7-2 with TRBJ2-7; D gene uncertain. This CDR3 is built from 16 residues. From germline, CDR1 is SGHTA and CDR2 FQGNSA. V lost 2 bases, J lost 0 bases, and 14 bases lay in between. This chain's CDR3 is CASSLYQYLRSYEQYF. The CDR3 coding sequence is TGTGCCAGCAGCTTATATCAGTACTTGCGCTCCTACGAGCAGTACTTC.

CDR3 sequence reads: CASSVAGTSSNTGELFF. The CDR3 nucleotides are TGTGCCAGCAGCGTAGCTGGGACTAGTTCGAACACCGGGGAGCTGTTTTTT. This chain uses TRBV9 with TRBJ2-2, with 8 bases aligning to TRBD2. CDR1 and CDR2 from the germline V gene are SGDLS and YYNGEE. Trimming took 0 bases from V and 0 from J; bases not matched to a gene: 4. The CDR3 consists of 17 residues.

The rearrangement joins TRBV5-6 to TRBJ2-1; 8 bases agree with TRBD1. The CDR3 has 16 residues. J lost 10 bases, V lost 2 bases, and 14 bases had no gene match. Per the germline V gene, CDR1 is SGHDT and CDR2 is YYEEEE. CDR3 nucleotide sequence: TGTGCCAGCAGCTTTTTTCTGGGACAGGTCCCTATGGAGCAGTTCTTC. This encodes CASSFFLGQVPMEQFF.

The chain has TRBV18 and TRBJ1-2; 9 nucleotides align to TRBD1. The CDR3 covers 16 residues. J lost 1 base, V lost 2 bases, and 5 bases had no gene match. Germline values: CDR1 KGHSH, CDR2 LQKENI. The CDR3 sequence: CASSPIGTGINYGYTF. The CDR3 DNA reads as TGTGCCAGCTCACCAATTGGGACAGGGATTAACTATGGCTACACCTTC.

This clone was detected only once. The V gene is TRBV5-1, the J gene TRBJ2-5; a weak D match, TRBD1 (5 bases). The CDR3 covers 15 residues. Germline CDR1 is SGHRS and CDR2 is YFSETQ. V gave up 3 bases and J gave up 5 bases, with 17 bases separating them. The CDR3 here is CASSSQATFSETQYF. The CDR3, as DNA: TGCGCCAGCAGCTCACAGGCCACGTTTTCGGAGACCCAGTACTTC.

The chain employs TRBV28 and TRBJ2-2; TRBD1 or TRBD2 may be the D gene (6 bases each). Germline V CDR1 and CDR2: MDHEN, SYDVKM. With 10 bases removed from V and 2 bases from J, the gap between germline ends came to 17 bases. This CDR3 is built from 15 residues. Here the CDR3 DNA reads TGTGCCACCTGCGGGACAAGACTTAACACCGGGGAGCTGTTTTTT. It codes for CATCGTRLNTGELFF.

This chain links TRBV10-2 with TRBJ2-3; 8 nucleotides match TRBD2. Germline assignment: CDR1 WSHSY and CDR2 SAAADI. V lost 5 bases and J lost 4; bases outside the gene matches: 5. CDR3 length: 14 amino acids. The CDR3 here is CASSSSGLADTQYF. DNA of the CDR3: TGCGCCAGCAGTTCTAGCGGGTTGGCAGATACGCAGTATTTT.

The chain recombines TRBV25-1 with TRBJ1-6, with no clear D. The CDR3 consists of 12 residues. Germline lookup yields CDR1 MGHDK and CDR2 SYGVNS. V gave up 6 bases and J gave up 10 bases, with 10 bases separating them. CDR3 nucleotides: TGTGCCAGCAGCACACAAAAATCACCCCTCCACTTT. This sequence encodes CASSTQKSPLHF. Complete variable domain (other parts from reference TRBV25-1 and TRBJ1-6): EADIYQTPRYLVIGTGKKITLECSQTMGHDKMYWYQQDPGMELHLIHYSYGVNSTEKGDLSSESTVSRIRTEHFPLTLESARPSHTSQYLCASSTQKSPLHFGNGTRLTVT.

This chain links TRBV15 with TRBJ2-1, with 10 bases that match TRBD2. The V gene end was trimmed by 0 bases and the J gene end by 8 bases; junction bases not matched to a gene: 7. CDR3 length: 16 residues. In germline, CDR1 is LNHNV, CDR2 YYDKDF (reference sequence). For the CDR3, the DNA is TGTGCCACCAGCAGAGATGTGGCTAGCGGGAGCGATGAGCAGTTCTTC. This translates into CATSRDVASGSDEQFF.

This sequence joins TRBV7-2 and TRBJ2-3, with no clear D. V lost 1 base and J lost 6, with 17 bases in between. The germline gives CDR1 SGHTA, CDR2 FQGNSA. The CDR3 contains 16 residues. The CDR3 DNA reads TGTGCCAGCAGCTTAGTTTATCGGTCCATTCGGGATACGCAGTATTTT. This codes for CASSLVYRSIRDTQYF.

J is TRBJ1-4 and V is TRBV28; TRBD1 might be the D (5 bases). Germline CDR1 is MDHEN and CDR2 is SYDVKM. CDR3 length: 14 amino acids. Trimming left V 4 bases short and J 4 bases short, with 10 bases between. The CDR3: CASSWGSHNEKLFF. Written as DNA, the CDR3 is TGTGCCAGCAGTTGGGGCAGCCATAATGAAAAACTGTTTTTT.

V is TRBV28 and J is TRBJ1-2, with no clear D. Looked up from germline, CDR1 is MDHEN and CDR2 is SYDVKM. Trimming shortened V by 6 bases and J by 8 bases, and 10 bases separated the two germline ends. The CDR3 length is 11 residues. The DNA of the CDR3 is TGTGCCAGCAGGAACAGCGGAGGCTACACCTTC. Amino acid sequence: CASRNSGGYTF.

This CDR3 reads CASSLREGTGANVLTF. For the CDR3, the DNA is TGCGCCAGCAGCTTGAGAGAGGGAACTGGGGCCAACGTCCTGACTTTC. The chain combines TRBV5-1 with TRBJ2-6, with D maybe TRBD2 (5 bases). Germline V gene lookup returns CDR1 SGHRS and CDR2 YFSETQ. With 1 base removed from V and 2 bases from J, the gap between germline ends came to 10 bases. The CDR3 has 16 residues.

The chain joins TRBV2 to TRBJ1-4, with 7 bases aligning to TRBD1. Germline CDR1 and CDR2: SNHLY and FYNNEI. Losses at the gene ends were 5 bases for V and 8 bases for J; bases not matched to a gene: 8. This CDR3 contains 14 residues. The CDR3 DNA sequence: TGTGCCAGCAGTCCAAGGGGGCCTAGGGAAAAACTGTTTTTT. Translated: CASSPRGPREKLFF.

Worth noting for this clone: The sample carries other DNA sequences with the same CDR3. The V call is TRBV30, the J call TRBJ2-3, with TRBD2 identical over 11 bases. CDR3 length: 15 residues. Losses at the gene ends were 3 bases for V and 6 bases for J; bases not matched to a gene: 8. Germline assignment: CDR1 GTSNPN and CDR2 SVGIG (reference sequence). In DNA form, the CDR3 reads TGTGCCTGGAGCTTAGCGGGAGGGCGTACGGATACGCAGTATTTT. It specifies CAWSLAGGRTDTQYF.

CDR3: CASSLIGRALGETQYF. In nucleotides, the CDR3 is TGTGCCAGCAGCTTAATCGGGAGGGCCCTCGGAGAGACCCAGTACTTC. V usage is TRBV7-2 and J usage is TRBJ2-5; TRBD2 matches 8 bases. This CDR3 is 16 amino acids long. The V gene end was trimmed by 2 bases and the J gene end by 4 bases; junction bases not matched to a gene: 9. Looked up from germline, CDR1 is SGHTA and CDR2 is FQGNSA.

The V and J genes are TRBV4-1 and TRBJ2-2, with D possibly matching TRBD1 (5 bases). The CDR3 contains 15 residues. Germline assignment: CDR1 MGHRA and CDR2 YSYEKL. Trimming left V 4 bases short and J 4 bases short, with 13 bases between. Here the CDR3 DNA reads TGCGCCAGCAGCCGAGCCTCGACAGTCACCGGGGAGCTGTTTTTT. It encodes CASSRASTVTGELFF.

The V call is TRBV5-1, the J call TRBJ2-1; TRBD2 matches at 7 bases. Losses at the gene ends were 5 bases for V and 7 bases for J; bases not matched to a gene: 18. CDR1 is SGHRS, CDR2 YFSETQ, per germline. There are 17 residues in the CDR3. The CDR3 reads CASRGPTGSGPQNEQFF. In nucleotides, the CDR3 is TGCGCCAGCAGAGGACCGACTGGTAGCGGGCCCCAAAATGAGCAGTTCTTC.

Here the CDR3 DNA reads TGTGCCAGCAGGCCGTCGGGGGCTGGGGCCAACGTCCTGACTTTC. This codes for CASRPSGAGANVLTF. The genes are TRBV28 and TRBJ2-6; D might be TRBD2 (6 bases). Between the trimmed V and J ends, which lost 6 bases and 2 bases, there was a span of 11 bases. The CDR3 loop spans 15 amino acids. Germline loops: CDR1 MDHEN, CDR2 SYDVKM.

This clone came up once. The chain employs TRBV19 and TRBJ2-6, with TRBD1 matching 7 bases. The CDR3 loop spans 16 amino acids. V dropped 5 bases and J dropped 0; count of bases not matched to a gene: 4. Germline V gene data show CDR1 as LNHDA and CDR2 as SQIVND (reference sequence). Here the CDR3 reads CASSPGQSSGANVLTF. CDR3 bases: TGTGCCAGTAGTCCGGGACAGAGCTCTGGGGCCAACGTCCTGACTTTC.

This sequence joins TRBV7-9 and TRBJ1-1; D is uncertain. V was trimmed by 5 bases and J by 2 bases, leaving 12 bases between them. There are 14 residues in the CDR3. The V gene's germline CDR1 is SEHNR and CDR2 FQNEAQ (reference sequence). CDR3 nucleotide sequence: TGTGCCAGCAGCCCACGGCAATACAACACTGAAGCTTTCTTT. Protein product: CASSPRQYNTEAFF.

The rearrangement joins TRBV29-1 to TRBJ1-6; D gene uncertain. Germline V lookup: CDR1 SQVTM, CDR2 ANQGSEA. The CDR3 is 12 residues long. V lost 7 bases, J lost 7 bases, and 11 bases lay in between. The chain's CDR3 is CSARHGNSPLHF. The CDR3 coding sequence is TGCAGCGCACGACACGGGAATTCACCCCTCCACTTT. The whole variable domain, remainder taken from reference TRBV29-1 and TRBJ1-6, is SAVISQKPSRDICQRGTSLTIQCQVDSQVTMMFWYRQQPGQSLTLIATANQGSEATYESGFVIDKFPISRPNLTFSTLTVSNMSPEDSSIYLCSARHGNSPLHFGNGTRLTVT.

The chain employs TRBV7-2 and TRBJ2-5, with D possibly TRBD2 on 5 matching bases. The length of the CDR3 is 14 residues. Per germline, CDR1 SGHTA and CDR2 FQGNSA. The V gene lost 2 bases and the J gene lost 6 bases, with 13 bases spanning the gap. CDR3: CASSLSPSLQTQYF. For the CDR3, the DNA is TGTGCCAGCAGCTTAAGCCCTAGCCTCCAGACCCAGTACTTC.